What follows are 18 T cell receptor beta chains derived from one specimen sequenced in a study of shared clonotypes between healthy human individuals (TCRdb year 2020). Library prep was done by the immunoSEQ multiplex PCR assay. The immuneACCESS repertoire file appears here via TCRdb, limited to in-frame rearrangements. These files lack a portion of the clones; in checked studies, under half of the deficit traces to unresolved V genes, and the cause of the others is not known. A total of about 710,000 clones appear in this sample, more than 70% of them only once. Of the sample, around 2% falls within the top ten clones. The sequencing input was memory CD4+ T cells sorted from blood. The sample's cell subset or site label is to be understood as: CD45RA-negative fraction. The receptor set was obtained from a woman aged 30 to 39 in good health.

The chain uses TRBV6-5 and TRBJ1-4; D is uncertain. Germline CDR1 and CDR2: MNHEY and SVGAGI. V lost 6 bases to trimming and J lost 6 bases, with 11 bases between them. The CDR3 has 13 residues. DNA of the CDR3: TGTGCCAGCAGCACGTGGGCCTATGAAAAACTGTTTTTT. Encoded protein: CASSTWAYEKLFF.

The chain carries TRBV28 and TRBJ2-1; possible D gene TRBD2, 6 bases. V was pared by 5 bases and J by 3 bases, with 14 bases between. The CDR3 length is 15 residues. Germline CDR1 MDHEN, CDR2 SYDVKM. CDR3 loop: CASSPSGEVYNEQFF. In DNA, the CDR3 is TGTGCCAGCAGTCCCTCGGGAGAGGTCTACAATGAGCAGTTCTTC.

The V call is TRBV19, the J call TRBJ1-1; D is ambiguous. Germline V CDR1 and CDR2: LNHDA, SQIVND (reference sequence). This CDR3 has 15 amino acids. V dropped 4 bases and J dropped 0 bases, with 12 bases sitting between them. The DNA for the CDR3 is TGTGCCAGTAGTACCCCCGGGCTCGTGAACACTGAAGCTTTCTTT. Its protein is CASSTPGLVNTEAFF.

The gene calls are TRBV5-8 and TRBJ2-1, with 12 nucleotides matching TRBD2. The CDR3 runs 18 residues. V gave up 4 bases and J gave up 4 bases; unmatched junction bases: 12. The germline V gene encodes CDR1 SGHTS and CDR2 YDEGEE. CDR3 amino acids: CASSRGLAGRRRYNEQFF. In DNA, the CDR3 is TGTGCCAGCAGCCGGGGACTAGCGGGCCGACGAAGATACAATGAGCAGTTCTTC. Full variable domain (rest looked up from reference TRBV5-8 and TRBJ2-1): EAGVTQSPTHLIKTRGQQATLRCSPISGHTSVYWYQQALGLGLQFLLWYDEGEERNRGNFPPRFSGRQFPNYSSELNVNALELEDSALYLCASSRGLAGRRRYNEQFFGPGTRLTVL.

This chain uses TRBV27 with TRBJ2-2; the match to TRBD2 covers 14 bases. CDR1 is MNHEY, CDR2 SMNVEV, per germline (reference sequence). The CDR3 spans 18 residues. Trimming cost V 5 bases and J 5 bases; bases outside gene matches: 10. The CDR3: CASSQAGTSGSRTGELFF. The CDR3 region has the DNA TGTGCCAGCAGTCAAGCCGGGACTAGCGGGAGTAGAACCGGGGAGCTGTTTTTT.

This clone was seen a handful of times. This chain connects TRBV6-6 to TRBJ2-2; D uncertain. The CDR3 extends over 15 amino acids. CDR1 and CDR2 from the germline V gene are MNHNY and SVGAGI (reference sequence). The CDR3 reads CATKSGTANTGELFF. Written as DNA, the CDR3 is TGTGCTACGAAGTCGGGCACGGCGAACACCGGGGAGCTGTTTTTT.

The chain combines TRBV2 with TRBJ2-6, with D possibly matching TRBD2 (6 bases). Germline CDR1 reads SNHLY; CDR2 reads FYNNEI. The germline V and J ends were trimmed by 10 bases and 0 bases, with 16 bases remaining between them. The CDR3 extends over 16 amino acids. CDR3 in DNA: TGTGCCACCCACTCGGGACTGTTCTCTGGGGCCAACGTCCTGACTTTC. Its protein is CATHSGLFSGANVLTF. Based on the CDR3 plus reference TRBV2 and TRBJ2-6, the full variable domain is EPEVTQTPSHQVTQMGQEVILRCVPISNHLYFYWYRQILGQKVEFLVSFYNNEISEKSEIFDDQFSVERPDGSNFTLKIRSTKLEDSAMYFCATHSGLFSGANVLTFGAGSRLTVL.

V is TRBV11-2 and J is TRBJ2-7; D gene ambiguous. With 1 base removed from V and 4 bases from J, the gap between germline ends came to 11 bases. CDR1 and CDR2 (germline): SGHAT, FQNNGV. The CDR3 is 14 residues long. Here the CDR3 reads CASSLGGSGYEQYF. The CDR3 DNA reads TGTGCCAGCAGCTTAGGGGGAAGTGGATACGAGCAGTACTTC.

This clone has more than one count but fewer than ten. CDR3 sequence reads: CASSPSGLALEQYF. The DNA of the CDR3 is TGTGCCAGCAGCCCCTCCGGACTAGCTCTCGAGCAGTACTTC. The V and J genes are TRBV14 and TRBJ2-7; 8 bases match TRBD2. Germline CDR1 reads SGHDN; CDR2 reads FVKESK. The V gene end was trimmed by 4 bases and the J gene end by 6 bases; junction bases not matched to a gene: 8. This CDR3 spans 14 amino acids.

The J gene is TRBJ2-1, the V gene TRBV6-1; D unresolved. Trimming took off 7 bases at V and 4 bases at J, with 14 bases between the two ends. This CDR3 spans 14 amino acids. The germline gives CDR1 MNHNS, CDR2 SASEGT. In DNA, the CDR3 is TGTGCCAGCATCTTGGGAATACTTTACAATGAGCAGTTCTTC. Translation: CASILGILYNEQFF.

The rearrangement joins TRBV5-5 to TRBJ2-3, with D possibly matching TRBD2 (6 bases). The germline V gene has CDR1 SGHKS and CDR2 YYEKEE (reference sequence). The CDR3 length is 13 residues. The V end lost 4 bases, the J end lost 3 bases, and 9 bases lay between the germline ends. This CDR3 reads CASSRDSTDTQYF. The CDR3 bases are TGTGCCAGCAGCCGGGACTCGACAGATACGCAGTATTTT.

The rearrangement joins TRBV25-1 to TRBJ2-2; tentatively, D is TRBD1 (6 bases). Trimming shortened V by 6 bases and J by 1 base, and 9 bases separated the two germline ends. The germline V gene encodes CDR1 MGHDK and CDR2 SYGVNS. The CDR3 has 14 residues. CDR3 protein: CASRGGQNTGELFF. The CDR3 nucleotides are TGTGCCAGCAGAGGGGGACAGAACACCGGGGAGCTGTTTTTT.

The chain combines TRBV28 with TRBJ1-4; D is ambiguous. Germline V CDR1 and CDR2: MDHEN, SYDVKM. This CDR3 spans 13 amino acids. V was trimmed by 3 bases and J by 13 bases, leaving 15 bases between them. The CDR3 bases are TGTGCCAGCAGTTTTGCGGAGGGTTTCAGACTGTTTTTT. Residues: CASSFAEGFRLFF.

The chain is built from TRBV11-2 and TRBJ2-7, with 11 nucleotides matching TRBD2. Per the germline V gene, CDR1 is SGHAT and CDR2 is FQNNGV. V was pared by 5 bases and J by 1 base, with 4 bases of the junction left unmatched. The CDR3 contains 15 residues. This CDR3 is CASSRSSGRSYEQYF. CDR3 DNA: TGTGCCAGCAGCCGATCTAGCGGGAGGTCCTACGAGCAGTACTTC.

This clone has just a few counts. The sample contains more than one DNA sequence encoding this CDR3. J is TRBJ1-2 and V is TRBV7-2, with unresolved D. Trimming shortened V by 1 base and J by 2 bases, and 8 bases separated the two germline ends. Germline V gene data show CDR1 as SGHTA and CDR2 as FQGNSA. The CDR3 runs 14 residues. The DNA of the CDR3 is TGTGCCAGCAGCTTAGAAGCGGGGAACTATGGCTACACCTTC. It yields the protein CASSLEAGNYGYTF.

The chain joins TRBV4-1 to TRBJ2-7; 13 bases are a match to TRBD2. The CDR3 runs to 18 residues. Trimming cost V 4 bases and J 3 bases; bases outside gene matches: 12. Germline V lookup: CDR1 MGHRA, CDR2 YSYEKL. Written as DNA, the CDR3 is TGCGCCAGCAGCCCTCGGACTAGCGGGAGCTGGGTAGGCTACGAGCAGTACTTC. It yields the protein CASSPRTSGSWVGYEQYF.

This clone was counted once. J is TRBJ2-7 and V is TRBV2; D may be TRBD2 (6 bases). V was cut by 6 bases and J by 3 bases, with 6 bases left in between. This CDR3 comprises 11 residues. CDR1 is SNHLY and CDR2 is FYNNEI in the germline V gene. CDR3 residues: CASREGYEQYF. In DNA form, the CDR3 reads TGTGCCAGCAGGGAGGGCTACGAGCAGTACTTC.

The CDR3 is CASSEEGSFAITYEQYF. The CDR3, as DNA: TGTGCCAGCAGTGAAGAGGGGAGCTTCGCCATCACCTACGAGCAGTACTTC. The chain links TRBV6-4 to TRBJ2-7; D is perhaps TRBD1 or TRBD2 (5 bases each). The CDR3 length is 17 residues. Germline loops: CDR1 MRHNA, CDR2 SNTAGT. The V end lost 3 bases, the J end lost 2 bases, and 20 bases lay between the germline ends.